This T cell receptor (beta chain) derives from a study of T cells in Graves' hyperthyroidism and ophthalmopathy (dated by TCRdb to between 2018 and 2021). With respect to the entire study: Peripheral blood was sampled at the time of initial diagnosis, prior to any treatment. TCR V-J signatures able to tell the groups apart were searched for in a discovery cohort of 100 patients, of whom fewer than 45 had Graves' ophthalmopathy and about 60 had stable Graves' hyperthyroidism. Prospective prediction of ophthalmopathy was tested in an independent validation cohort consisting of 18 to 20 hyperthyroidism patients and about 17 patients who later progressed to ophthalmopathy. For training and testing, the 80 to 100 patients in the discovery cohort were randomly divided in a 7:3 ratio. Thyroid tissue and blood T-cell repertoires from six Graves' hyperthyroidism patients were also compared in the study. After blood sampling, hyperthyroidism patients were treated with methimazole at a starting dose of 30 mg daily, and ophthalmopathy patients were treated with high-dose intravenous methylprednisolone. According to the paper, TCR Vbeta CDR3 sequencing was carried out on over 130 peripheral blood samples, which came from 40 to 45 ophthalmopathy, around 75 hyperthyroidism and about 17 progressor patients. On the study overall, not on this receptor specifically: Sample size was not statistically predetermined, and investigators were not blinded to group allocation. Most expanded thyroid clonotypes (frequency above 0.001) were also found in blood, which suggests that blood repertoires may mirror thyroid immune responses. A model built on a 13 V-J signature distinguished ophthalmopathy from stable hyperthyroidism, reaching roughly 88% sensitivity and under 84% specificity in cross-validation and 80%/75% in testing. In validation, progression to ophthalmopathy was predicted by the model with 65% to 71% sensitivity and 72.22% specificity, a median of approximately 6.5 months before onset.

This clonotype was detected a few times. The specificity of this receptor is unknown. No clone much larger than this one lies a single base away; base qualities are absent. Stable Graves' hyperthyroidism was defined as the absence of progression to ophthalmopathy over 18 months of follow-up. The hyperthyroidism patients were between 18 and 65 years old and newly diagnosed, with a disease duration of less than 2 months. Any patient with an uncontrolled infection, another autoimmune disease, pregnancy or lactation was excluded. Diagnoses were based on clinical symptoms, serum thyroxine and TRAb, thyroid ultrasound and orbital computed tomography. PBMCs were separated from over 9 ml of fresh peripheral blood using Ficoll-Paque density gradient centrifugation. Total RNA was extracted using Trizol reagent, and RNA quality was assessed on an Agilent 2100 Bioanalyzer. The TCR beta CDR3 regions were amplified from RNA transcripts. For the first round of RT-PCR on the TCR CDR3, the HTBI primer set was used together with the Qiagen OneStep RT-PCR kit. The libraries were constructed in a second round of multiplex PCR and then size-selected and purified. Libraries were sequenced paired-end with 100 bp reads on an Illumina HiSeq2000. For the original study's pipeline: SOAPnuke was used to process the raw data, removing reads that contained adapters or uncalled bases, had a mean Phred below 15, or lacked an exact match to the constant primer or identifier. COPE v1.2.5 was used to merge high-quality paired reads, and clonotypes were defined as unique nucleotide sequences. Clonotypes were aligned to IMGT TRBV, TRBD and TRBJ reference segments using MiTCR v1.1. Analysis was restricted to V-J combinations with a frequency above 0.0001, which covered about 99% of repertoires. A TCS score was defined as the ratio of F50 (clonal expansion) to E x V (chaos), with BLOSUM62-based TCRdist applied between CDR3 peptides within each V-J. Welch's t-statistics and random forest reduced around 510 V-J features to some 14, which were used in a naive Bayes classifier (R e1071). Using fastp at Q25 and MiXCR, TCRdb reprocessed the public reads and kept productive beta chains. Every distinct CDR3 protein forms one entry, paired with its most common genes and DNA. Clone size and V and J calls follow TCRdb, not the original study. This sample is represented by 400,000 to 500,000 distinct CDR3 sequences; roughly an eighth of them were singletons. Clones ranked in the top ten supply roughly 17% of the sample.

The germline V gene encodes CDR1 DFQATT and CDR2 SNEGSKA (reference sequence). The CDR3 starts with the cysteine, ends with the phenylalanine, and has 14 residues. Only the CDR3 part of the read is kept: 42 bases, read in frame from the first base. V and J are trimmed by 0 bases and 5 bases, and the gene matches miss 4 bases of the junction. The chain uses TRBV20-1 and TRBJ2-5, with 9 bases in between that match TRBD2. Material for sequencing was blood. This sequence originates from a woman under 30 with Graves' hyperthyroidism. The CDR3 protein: CSARDAGGGETQYF. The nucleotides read TGCAGTGCTAGAGATGCGGGAGGGGGGGAGACCCAGTACTTC.